Presented here are 32 T cell receptor beta chains from one specimen sequenced in a study of blood T cell repertoires in COVID-19. Sequencing used immunoSEQ multiplex PCR; TCRdb keeps in-frame clones, though not all of them. The sample lists under 450,000 clones; around 88% were seen once. Sequenced input: peripheral blood. These receptor sequences come from a woman aged 45-60 years with COVID-19, enrolled during active disease.

The chain recombines TRBV4-2 with TRBJ2-1; 8 nucleotides align to TRBD2. This CDR3 contains 17 residues. Germline-derived CDR1 and CDR2 are LGHNA and YNFKEQ. Unmatched junction bases numbered 8, after V lost 0 bases and J lost 4 bases. The CDR3 reads CASSQEPGQRGYNEQFF. The CDR3 nucleotides read TGTGCCAGCAGCCAAGAGCCTGGGCAGCGGGGGTACAATGAGCAGTTCTTC.

V usage is TRBV19 and J usage is TRBJ1-3, with D unresolved. Trimming took off 5 bases at V and 4 bases at J, with 12 bases between the two ends. In germline, CDR1 is LNHDA, CDR2 SQIVND (reference sequence). The CDR3 has 14 amino acids. CDR3 residues: CASSSPLLGNTIYF. CDR3 in DNA: TGTGCCAGTAGTTCCCCCCTCCTCGGAAACACCATATATTTT.

This clone was observed a single time. This chain uses TRBV12-3 or TRBV12-4 with TRBJ2-5; tentatively, D is TRBD2 (6 bases). The V gene lost 3 bases and the J gene lost 7 bases, with 6 bases spanning the gap. The CDR3 has 11 amino acids. The DNA for the CDR3 is TGTGCCAGCAGTTTGGGGGGGACCCAGTACTTC. Translating it yields CASSLGGTQYF.

The DNA of the CDR3 is TGTGCCAGCAGTTACGGAGATCAGCAGTACTTC. As protein: CASSYGDQQYF. The chain links TRBV6-5 to TRBJ2-7; D is unclear. CDR3 length: 11 amino acids. V lost 2 bases and J lost 8, with 7 bases in between. The germline CDR1 and CDR2 sequences are MNHEY and SVGAGI.

The chain recombines TRBV7-3 with TRBJ2-1, with D uncertain. Germline V gene sequence: CDR1 SGHTA, CDR2 FQGTGA. CDR3 size: 13 residues. The ends were cut back, 0 bases at V and 8 bases at J, with 8 bases in the middle. CDR3 sequence: CASSLTLEHEQFF. The CDR3 region has the DNA TGTGCCAGCAGCTTAACGTTAGAGCATGAGCAGTTCTTC.

The chain has TRBV5-1 and TRBJ2-2; a possible D gene is TRBD2 (6 bases). The CDR3 totals 15 residues. Germline V gives CDR1 SGHRS, CDR2 YFSETQ. Trimming cost V 4 bases and J 1 base, with 11 bases left between them. CDR3 bases: TGCGCCAGCAGCGCTGGAGCGGGGAACACCGGGGAGCTGTTTTTT. Translated: CASSAGAGNTGELFF.

V and J are TRBV29-1 and TRBJ2-4; D might be TRBD2 (6 bases). CDR3 length: 16 amino acids. The V gene lost 1 base and the J gene lost 6 bases, with 19 bases spanning the gap. Germline V CDR1 and CDR2: SQVTM, ANQGSEA. The CDR3 DNA follows: TGCAGCGTTGAAGTTTCCGTCGGGGGAGACTTAAACATTCAGTACTTC. This gives the protein CSVEVSVGGDLNIQYF.

The chain links TRBV5-1 to TRBJ2-7; no definite D call. The CDR3 is made up of 14 amino acids. Germline loops: CDR1 SGHRS, CDR2 YFSETQ. Trimming cost V 0 bases and J 0 bases, with 7 bases left between them. CDR3 sequence reads: CASSLGYSSYEQYF. CDR3 coding DNA: TGCGCCAGCAGCTTGGGGTATAGCTCCTACGAGCAGTACTTC.

This sequence joins TRBV5-8 and TRBJ1-3; 9 bases agree with TRBD1. CDR3 length equals 16 residues. From germline, CDR1 is SGHTS and CDR2 YDEGEE. The trim removed 4 bases at V and 3 bases at J, leaving 8 bases unmatched. The DNA of the CDR3 is TGTGCCAGCAGCCATCCGGGACAGGGAGTTGGAAACACCATATATTTT. Translated: CASSHPGQGVGNTIYF.

The gene calls are TRBV11-2 and TRBJ1-1, with D possibly matching TRBD1 (5 bases). V was trimmed by 0 bases and J by 4 bases, leaving 9 bases between them. Germline CDR1 reads SGHAT; CDR2 reads FQNNGV. The CDR3 spans 14 residues. CDR3 loop: CASSLEGVGTEAFF. CDR3 nucleotides: TGTGCCAGCAGCTTAGAAGGGGTAGGCACTGAAGCTTTCTTT.

The chain combines TRBV9 with TRBJ1-2; D gene ambiguous. The V gene's germline CDR1 is SGDLS and CDR2 YYNGEE. V lost 1 base, J lost 7 bases, and 23 bases lay in between. This CDR3 contains 17 residues. The CDR3 loop is CASSVFSQRAQEVGYTF. The DNA for the CDR3 is TGTGCCAGCAGCGTATTCTCGCAGCGGGCACAAGAGGTTGGCTACACCTTC.

The chain combines TRBV7-2 with TRBJ1-6; D ambiguous. This CDR3 is 16 amino acids long. Trimming left V 5 bases short and J 4 bases short, with 15 bases between. CDR1 SGHTA and CDR2 FQGNSA come from the germline V gene. CDR3 in amino acids: CASSPGGPIYNSPLHF. CDR3 sequence (DNA): TGTGCCAGCAGCCCCGGTGGTCCCATTTATAATTCACCCCTCCACTTT.

This clone was seen a few times. The rearrangement uses TRBV7-8 and TRBJ2-2; possible D gene TRBD2, 5 bases. There are 14 residues in the CDR3. Deletions cut 6 bases from V and 4 bases from J, with 12 bases between. Germline lookup yields CDR1 SGHVS and CDR2 FQNEAQ. This CDR3 is CASSSVFSTGELFF. The CDR3 DNA is TGTGCCAGCAGTAGCGTTTTTAGCACCGGGGAGCTGTTTTTT.

This sequence joins TRBV5-8 and TRBJ1-1; D unresolved. V was cut by 6 bases and J by 5 bases, with 17 bases left in between. The CDR3 totals 14 residues. Germline CDR1 reads SGHTS; CDR2 reads YDEGEE. The CDR3 DNA sequence: TGTGCCAGCACCACAGAAGGCGGGTGGACTGAAGCTTTCTTT. The encoded protein is CASTTEGGWTEAFF.

The V call is TRBV13, the J call TRBJ2-1; TRBD2 agrees at 7 bases. There are 15 residues in the CDR3. Trimming at V came to 0 bases and at J to 4 bases, leaving 3 bases not matched to a gene. Germline loops: CDR1 PRHDT, CDR2 FYEKMQ (reference sequence). CDR3 sequence reads: CASSLGLAEYNEQFF. The DNA for the CDR3 is TGTGCCAGCAGCTTAGGGCTAGCGGAATACAATGAGCAGTTCTTC.

The genes are TRBV28 and TRBJ1-3, with D hard to call. CDR1 is MDHEN, CDR2 SYDVKM, per germline. This CDR3 is built from 15 residues. Deletions cut 4 bases from V and 4 bases from J, with 14 bases between. The CDR3 region is CASSSPSNLGNTIYF. The CDR3 DNA sequence: TGTGCCAGCAGTTCCCCTTCTAATCTCGGAAACACCATATATTTT.

This clone has only a few counts. The V and J genes are TRBV4-1 and TRBJ1-5, with 9 bases identical to TRBD1. CDR3 length: 19 residues. The V and J ends lost 2 bases and 0 bases, in that order; junction bases with no gene match: 11. Per the germline V gene, CDR1 is MGHRA and CDR2 is YSYEKL. CDR3 nucleotide sequence: TGCGCCAGCAGCCAAAGAACCGGGACAGGGTTCGATAGCAATCAGCCCCAGCATTTT. Translation gives CASSQRTGTGFDSNQPQHF.

This chain links TRBV12-3 or TRBV12-4 with TRBJ1-2, with TRBD1 matching over 8 bases. Trimming at V came to 3 bases and at J to 7 bases, leaving 4 bases not matched to a gene. The CDR3 spans 13 residues. CDR3 in DNA: TGTGCCAGCAGTTTCCGGGACAGGACTGGCTACACCTTC. Protein: CASSFRDRTGYTF.

The genes are TRBV11-1 and TRBJ1-1; no definite D call. Germline values: CDR1 SGHAT, CDR2 FQDESV (reference sequence). Trimming took off 4 bases at V and 1 base at J, with 16 bases between the two ends. The CDR3 consists of 16 residues. In DNA form, the CDR3 reads TGTGCCAGCAGCTCTTCCGATGCAGGATGGAACACTGAAGCTTTCTTT. Its protein product is CASSSSDAGWNTEAFF. The whole variable domain, remainder taken from reference TRBV11-1 and TRBJ1-1, is EAEVAQSPRYKITEKSQAVAFWCDPISGHATLYWYRQILGQGPELLVQFQDESVVDDSQLPKDRFSAERLKGVDSTLKIQPAELGDSAMYLCASSSSDAGWNTEAFFGQGTRLTVV.

The chain employs TRBV9 and TRBJ1-1, with D hard to call. Trimming removed 7 bases from V and 7 bases from J, with 14 bases in between. The CDR3 has 12 amino acids. Germline V gene lookup returns CDR1 SGDLS and CDR2 YYNGEE. The CDR3, as DNA: TGTGCCAGCTCACGAACGGGGAGTGAAGCTTTCTTT. Amino acid sequence: CASSRTGSEAFF.

The gene calls are TRBV5-1 and TRBJ1-2, with 9 nucleotides matching TRBD1. With V trimmed by 4 bases and J by 6 bases, 7 bases remained unmatched. Germline assignment: CDR1 SGHRS and CDR2 YFSETQ. The CDR3 is made up of 14 amino acids. The CDR3 region is CASSDTGGRNGYTF. The DNA of the CDR3 is TGCGCCAGCAGCGACACAGGGGGCAGAAATGGCTACACCTTC. Complete variable domain (other parts from reference TRBV5-1 and TRBJ1-2): KAGVTQTPRYLIKTRGQQVTLSCSPISGHRSVSWYQQTPGQGLQFLFEYFSETQRNKGNFPGRFSGRQFSNSRSEMNVSTLELGDSALYLCASSDTGGRNGYTFGSGTRLTVV.

Here the CDR3 reads CASSQGNEGAYEQFF. CDR3 coding DNA: TGTGCCAGCAGCCAAGGAAACGAGGGGGCTTATGAGCAGTTCTTC. This chain connects TRBV3-1 (or the pseudogene TRBV3-2) to TRBJ2-1, with 7 bases identical to TRBD1. This CDR3 is 15 amino acids long. The V gene end was trimmed by 1 base and the J gene end by 8 bases; junction bases not matched to a gene: 8. The germline V gene encodes CDR1 LGHDT and CDR2 YNNKEL (reference sequence).

Concerning this clone: This sample also contains other DNA sequences that code for the same CDR3. This rearrangement joins TRBV27 to TRBJ1-6, with D tentatively TRBD1 (6 bases). The CDR3 length is 13 residues. The germline V gene encodes CDR1 MNHEY and CDR2 SMNVEV (reference sequence). The ends were cut back, 3 bases at V and 6 bases at J, with 6 bases in the middle. Here the CDR3 reads CASSFRGNSPLHF. For the CDR3, the DNA is TGTGCCAGCAGTTTCAGGGGTAATTCACCCCTCCACTTT.

The V gene is TRBV7-2, the J gene TRBJ1-3; D remains unclear. V dropped 5 bases and J dropped 3 bases, with 11 bases sitting between them. The CDR3 contains 14 residues. CDR1 is SGHTA and CDR2 is FQGNSA in the germline V gene. CDR3 sequence: CASSPLFFGNTIYF. In DNA, the CDR3 is TGTGCCAGCAGCCCCCTTTTTTTTGGAAACACCATATATTTT.

With regard to this clone: Distinct nucleotide sequences in the sample also encode this CDR3. The chain combines TRBV10-3 with TRBJ2-5; D may be TRBD1 (6 bases). The CDR3 has 14 residues. Germline V lookup: CDR1 ENHRY, CDR2 SYGVKD. V dropped 2 bases and J dropped 1 base, with 8 bases sitting between them. The CDR3 DNA is TGTGCCATCAGTGAGGGACAGACCCAAGAGACCCAGTACTTC. Protein product: CAISEGQTQETQYF.

The V gene is TRBV6-5, the J gene TRBJ1-2; 9 nucleotides agree with TRBD1. With V trimmed by 6 bases and J by 8 bases, 10 bases remained unmatched. The CDR3 consists of 14 residues. Germline values: CDR1 MNHEY, CDR2 SVGAGI. CDR3 region: CASRLWTGALGYTF. The CDR3 nucleotides read TGTGCCAGCAGACTCTGGACAGGGGCGTTAGGCTACACCTTC.

Concerning this clone itself: Mismatch with germline at one junction end may stem from a read error. The chain recombines TRBV5-6 with TRBJ2-5, with 7 bases aligning to TRBD2. From germline, CDR1 is SGHDT and CDR2 YYEEEE. The CDR3 sequence is 14 residues long. The DNA for the CDR3 is TGTGCCAGCAGCCCTCGGGGGGTCCAAGAGGCCCAGTACTTC. Translating it yields CASSPRGVQEAQYF.

This chain uses TRBV12-5 with TRBJ2-5; 7 bases agree with TRBD1. This CDR3 spans 11 amino acids. Unmatched junction bases numbered 6, after V lost 6 bases and J lost 11 bases. Germline CDR1 reads LGHNT; CDR2 reads FRNRAP. CDR3 coding DNA: TGTGCTAGTGGAATCCGACAGGGACAGTACTTC. Translated, it gives CASGIRQGQYF. Full variable domain (rest looked up from reference TRBV12-5 and TRBJ2-5): DARVTQTPRHKVTEMGQEVTMRCQPILGHNTVFWYRQTMMQGLELLAYFRNRAPLDDSGMPKDRFSAEMPDATLATLKIQPSEPRDSAVYFCASGIRQGQYFGPGTRLLVL.

The chain joins TRBV9 to TRBJ2-4; D perhaps matches TRBD1 (6 bases). The ends were cut back, 3 bases at V and 1 base at J, with 14 bases in the middle. The CDR3 runs to 16 residues. Germline CDR1 SGDLS, CDR2 YYNGEE. The DNA of the CDR3 is TGTGCCAGCAGCGCCAACAGGGATTCGGCCAAAAACATTCAGTACTTC. Amino acids: CASSANRDSAKNIQYF.

This sequence joins TRBV3-1 (or the pseudogene TRBV3-2) and TRBJ1-1; D uncertain. The CDR3 is 13 residues long. Germline assignment: CDR1 LGHDT and CDR2 YNNKEL (reference sequence). V was cut by 4 bases and J by 1 base, with 7 bases left in between. The CDR3 protein is CASSRGGNTEAFF. The CDR3 DNA reads TGTGCCAGCAGCCGGGGAGGGAACACTGAAGCTTTCTTT.

The chain employs TRBV25-1 and TRBJ1-2, with 7 bases lining up with TRBD1. The CDR3 is 17 amino acids. In germline, CDR1 is MGHDK, CDR2 SYGVNS. Unmatched junction bases numbered 8, after V lost 1 base and J lost 0 bases. The CDR3 spells CASSESGQRRPNYGYTF. CDR3 DNA: TGTGCCAGCAGTGAATCGGGACAGCGTCGTCCTAACTATGGCTACACCTTC.

The gene calls are TRBV7-9 and TRBJ1-6, with a tentative D call TRBD1 (6 bases). V lost 3 bases and J lost 10, with 10 bases in between. Germline CDR1 and CDR2: SEHNR and FQNEAQ (reference sequence). The CDR3 runs to 13 residues. This chain's CDR3 is CASSFGGASPLHF. The CDR3 region has the DNA TGTGCCAGCAGCTTCGGGGGGGCGTCACCCCTCCACTTT.